This TCR beta chain emerged from a study of blood T cell repertoires in COVID-19 (TCRdb year 2020). Describing the broader study: Samples from collaborators originated in the United States, Italy and Spain and spanned both the acute and convalescent phases of COVID-19. The material from the prospective study consisted of cDNA or gDNA derived from T cells, B-cell-depleted T cells, or PBMCs. Deeply sampled blood TCRbeta repertoires from subjects exposed to, actively infected with, or recovered from COVID-19 were included in the dataset. The repertoires were released in a freely available public database meant as a resource for research on the immune response to SARS-CoV-2. The samples were drawn from two sources: the first 160 participants of the ongoing ImmuneRACE study, and 950 to 1,500 subjects contributed by 6 global collaborators. Sample metadata almost always included a de-identified subject ID, COVID-19 status, age in years and sex. Where available, HLA class I and class II types were obtained from metadata supplied by the sample provider rather than from assay-based typing.

Sequences LGHNA (CDR1) and YNFKEQ (CDR2) are obtained from the germline V gene. V is cut back by 4 bases and J by 6 bases, with 7 bases in the junction unmatched. Taken from cysteine to phenylalanine, the CDR3 has 16 residues. CDR3 DNA only is kept here, 48 bases in frame from base 1. Study-level results and caveats: The amount of clinical and demographic metadata varied by source and participant and was provided uncurated.

The immunoSEQ Assay, a bias-controlled multiplex PCR, was used to amplify TCRbeta CDR3 regions from genomic DNA. In the original analysis: Within the assay, amplification of reference gene primers was used to estimate how many nucleated cells each sample contained. To quantify the absolute abundance of each unique TCRbeta CDR3 rearrangement, sequence reads were collapsed and filtered. For each sample, productive Simpson clonality was calculated as the square root of Simpson's diversity index across productive rearrangements. TCRdb re-hosts the immuneACCESS table, in-frame sequences only. Its copies lack some clones; in the studies checked, an unresolved V gene accounts for under half of them, and the cause for the rest is not known. V and J calls and clone size are as listed in that table; D and trimming were resolved from the DNA. A total of 100,000 to 120,000 clones appear in this sample, about 80% of them only once. The ten largest clones represent around 4% of the sample.

The collaborating institutions used their own protocols to collect whole blood in K2EDTA tubes. For TCRbeta analysis, collaborator samples were shipped as frozen whole blood, as isolated PBMCs, or as DNA extracted from either sample type. To note about this clone: The antigen it recognizes is unknown. Base qualities are not at hand, and no much larger clone is one base apart.

This receptor chain uses TRBV4-2 and TRBJ2-2; 11 central nucleotides agree with TRBD2. The receptor comes from an elderly woman with acute or convalescent COVID-19. Source material: peripheral blood. The CDR3 has the sequence CASSPIAGGPAGELFF. The nucleotide sequence reads TGTGCCAGCAGCCCCATAGCGGGAGGGCCGGCCGGGGAGCTGTTTTTT.